This TCR beta chain was observed in a study of OX40 agonist ivuxolimab in advanced cancers. Germline-derived CDR1 and CDR2 are SQVTM and ANQGSEA. This CDR3 spans 13 amino acids. V lost 4 bases, J lost 5 bases, and 6 bases stayed unmatched. Sequenced by immunoSEQ multiplex PCR; TCRdb stores in-frame clones only, minus some. The table has about 68,000 clones, around 88% seen once. Sequenced here: CD4+ or CD8+ T cells sorted from blood, sampled in a trial of the OX40 agonist ivuxolimab. The sequence came from an adult with an advanced solid tumor such as melanoma, head and neck, liver or kidney cancer. V is TRBV29-1 and J is TRBJ1-2, with TRBD1 matching over 8 bases. The CDR3 region is CSVGVRQGYGYTF. DNA of the CDR3: TGCAGCGTTGGGGTGCGACAGGGGTATGGCTACACCTTC.